Sequencing of this TCR beta chain was carried out in a study of cytomegalovirus exposure and HLA in healthy donors. Background on the study: The use of the same platform for the 95 to 150 validation repertoires and the roughly 630 first-cohort repertoires was reported by a later analysis.

Clones were sequenced by immunoSEQ multiplex PCR, and TCRdb holds only the in-frame ones, with some missing. Of 150,000 to 200,000 clones in the sample, roughly 84% were seen once. This clone was seen more than once but under ten times. Its antigen is currently unknown. The CDR3 is made up of 15 amino acids. V lost 7 bases and J 0 bases, leaving 13 bases between the germline ends. Germline V gives CDR1 LNHDA, CDR2 SQIVND (reference sequence). Study-level results: According to a subsequent analysis, TCR clusters from the first cohort were inclined to appear together in the 100 to 150 validation repertoires. CMV antigen specificity was confirmed in vitro for a few CMV-associated chains. The classifier was said to identify cytomegalovirus status with high specificity and sensitivity.

Sequencing was performed on PBMCs. The genes are TRBV19 and TRBJ1-5; tentatively, D is TRBD1 (5 bases). This sequence originates from a woman younger than 30 in good health and CMV-seropositive. CDR3 sequence (DNA): TGTGCCAGTATGGGGCGGAGCAATAGCAATCAGCCCCAGCATTTT. This gives the protein CASMGRSNSNQPQHF.